One sample yielded the 16 T cell receptor beta chains listed below, sequenced in a study of T-cell memory formation after mild COVID-19. TCRdb re-analysed the 5' RACE reads in MiXCR, keeping a single row per CDR3 protein. This table has 90,000 to 130,000 distinct CDR3 sequences, 15% to 20% appearing once. The sample was PBMCs or a T cell subset sorted from them (not recorded which). The receptors here all came from a man aged 18-30 years who had mild COVID-19 (a few samples of this study predate the infection). Cell type and time point are not known.

This clonotype was detected only a few times. The gene calls are TRBV24-1 and TRBJ2-1, with D perhaps matching TRBD1 or TRBD2 (6 bases each). From germline, CDR1 is KGHDR and CDR2 SFDVKD. The CDR3 consists of 14 residues. The V gene lost 5 bases and the J gene lost 15 bases, with 22 bases spanning the gap. The DNA of the CDR3 is TGTGCCACCAGTGGGGGGGACCGGGACATCCCCCCGTTCTTC. This encodes CATSGGDRDIPPFF.

This sequence joins TRBV7-2 and TRBJ1-2; D perhaps matches TRBD1 (5 bases). The CDR3 spans 12 residues. CDR1 is SGHTA, CDR2 FQGNSA, per germline. Trimming cost V 5 bases and J 5 bases, with 9 bases left between them. CDR3 sequence: CASSKDRYGYTF. The CDR3 DNA follows: TGTGCCAGCAGCAAAGACAGATATGGCTACACCTTC. Supplemented by reference TRBV7-2 and TRBJ1-2, the full variable domain reads GAGVSQSPSNKVTEKGKDVELRCDPISGHTALYWYRQSLGQGLEFLIYFQGNSAPDKSGLPSDRFSAERTGGSVSTLTIQRTQQEDSAVYLCASSKDRYGYTFGSGTRLTVV.

By share, this clonotype counts as medium-sized. The V gene is TRBV3-1, the J gene TRBJ1-6; D uncertain. In germline, CDR1 is LGHDT, CDR2 YNNKEL (reference sequence). Trimming left V 0 bases short and J 10 bases short, with 10 bases between. This CDR3 contains 14 residues. This CDR3 reads CASSQDRVGSPLHF. The CDR3 coding sequence is TGTGCCAGCAGCCAAGATAGGGTAGGATCACCCCTCCACTTT.

This clonotype was observed a few times. The CDR3 nucleotides read TGCAGTGCTAGTCCCATCGGGGGCCCCCAGCATTTT. It yields the protein CSASPIGGPQHF. The rearrangement uses TRBV20-1 and TRBJ1-5; a possible D gene is TRBD1 (6 bases). Between the trimmed V and J ends, which lost 3 bases and 10 bases, there was a span of 13 bases. The CDR3 is made up of 12 amino acids. Germline CDR1 reads DFQATT; CDR2 reads SNEGSKA (reference sequence).

This chain links TRBV9 with TRBJ2-3, with 8 bases aligning to TRBD2. The CDR3 has 14 amino acids. Germline values: CDR1 SGDLS, CDR2 YYNGEE. V trimming: 10 bases; J trimming: 2 bases; junction bases outside the gene matches: 9. DNA of the CDR3: TGTGCCTCCAAAGGGCGGGGGGACACAGATACGCAGTATTTT. As protein: CASKGRGDTDTQYF. Together with reference TRBV9 and TRBJ2-3, the CDR3 gives the full variable domain: DSGVTQTPKHLITATGQRVTLRCSPRSGDLSVYWYQQSLDQGLQFLIQYYNGEERAKGNILERFSAQQFPDLHSELNLSSLELGDSALYFCASKGRGDTDTQYFGPGTRLTVL.

The genes are TRBV11-2 and TRBJ2-3; D gene uncertain. V was clipped by 3 bases and J by 5 bases, with 9 bases between them. The CDR3 runs 13 residues. Germline loops: CDR1 SGHAT, CDR2 FQNNGV. The CDR3 region is CASSFKGVDTQYF. DNA of the CDR3: TGTGCCAGCAGCTTCAAAGGAGTAGATACGCAGTATTTT. Using reference TRBV11-2 and TRBJ2-3 for the parts outside the CDR3, the full variable domain is EAGVAQSPRYKIIEKRQSVAFWCNPISGHATLYWYQQILGQGPKLLIQFQNNGVVDDSQLPKDRFSAERLKGVDSTLKIQPAKLEDSAVYLCASSFKGVDTQYFGPGTRLTVL.

V usage is TRBV10-3 and J usage is TRBJ2-7, with D possibly matching TRBD2 (5 bases). The CDR3 runs 12 residues. Trimming stripped 4 bases from V and 5 bases from J, with 9 bases between. The germline V gene has CDR1 ENHRY and CDR2 SYGVKD. The CDR3 loop reads CAISGGRNEQYF. The CDR3 DNA reads as TGTGCCATCAGTGGCGGGCGCAACGAGCAGTACTTC.

V gene TRBV5-4 combines with J gene TRBJ2-7; 9 bases map to TRBD1. The V and J ends lost 4 bases and 11 bases, in that order; junction bases with no gene match: 13. There are 14 residues in the CDR3. CDR1 and CDR2 (germline): SGHNT, YYREEE (reference sequence). The DNA for the CDR3 is TGTGCCAGCAGCCGAAACAACCGGGACAGGGCTGAGTACTTC. Translated: CASSRNNRDRAEYF.

This clonotype has at least ten counts. This rearrangement joins TRBV6-5 to TRBJ1-2; D is uncertain. This CDR3 has 15 residues. Germline CDR1 and CDR2: MNHEY and SVGAGI. V dropped 0 bases and J dropped 5 bases, with 13 bases sitting between them. The DNA for the CDR3 is TGTGCCAGCAGTTACTCGTCGGTGGCAGGTTATGGCTACACCTTC. Protein sequence: CASSYSSVAGYGYTF.

The sample holds a few counts of this clonotype. This rearrangement joins TRBV20-1 to TRBJ2-7, with D maybe TRBD2 (6 bases). There are 17 residues in the CDR3. Trimming took 6 bases from V and 3 from J, leaving 27 bases between them. Germline values: CDR1 DFQATT, CDR2 SNEGSKA (reference sequence). CDR3 bases: TGCAGTGCAACTCCGATTGCGGGGCCCGGAGGGTACTACGAGCAGTACTTC. Translation: CSATPIAGPGGYYEQYF.

In the case of this clonotype: The junction departs from germline at one end; a sequencing error may be responsible. The chain combines TRBV5-5 with TRBJ2-2, with 12 nucleotides matching TRBD1. The germline CDR1 and CDR2 sequences are SGHKS and YYEKEE (reference sequence). This CDR3 comprises 16 residues. CDR3 sequence: CASSRGTGGAPGELIF. The CDR3 DNA follows: TGTGCCAGCAGCAGGGGGACAGGGGGCGCTCCCGGGGAGCTGATTTTT.

CDR3 residues: CASGSAYEQYV. The DNA for the CDR3 is TGTGCTAGTGGTTCGGCCTACGAGCAGTACGTC. The chain has TRBV12-5 and TRBJ2-7; D not resolved. V was clipped by 4 bases and J by 2 bases, with 3 bases between them. Germline lookup yields CDR1 LGHNT and CDR2 FRNRAP. The CDR3 totals 11 residues.

This chain joins TRBV4-3 and TRBJ2-2; 12 bases are a match to TRBD2. The CDR3 is 21 residues long. V shed 0 bases, J shed 0 bases, and the junction held 11 bases outside the gene matches. Germline V CDR1 and CDR2: LGHNA, YSLEER. The CDR3 is CASSQDIWLAGGPPNTGELFF. Here the CDR3 DNA reads TGCGCCAGCAGCCAAGATATCTGGCTAGCGGGGGGGCCACCGAACACCGGGGAGCTGTTTTTT.

The chain uses TRBV5-1 and TRBJ2-2; D is perhaps TRBD1 (6 bases). Germline V gene lookup returns CDR1 SGHRS and CDR2 YFSETQ. V was clipped by 4 bases and J by 1 base, with 8 bases between them. The CDR3 consists of 14 residues. Here the CDR3 reads CASSTGQNTGELFF. The DNA for the CDR3 is TGCGCCAGCAGCACGGGACAGAACACCGGGGAGCTGTTTTTT.

The chain links TRBV7-2 to TRBJ2-1, with 10 bases lining up with TRBD2. The CDR3 is 19 residues long. Per germline, CDR1 SGHTA and CDR2 FQGNSA. V lost 0 bases and J lost 2; bases outside the gene matches: 10. DNA of the CDR3: TGTGCCAGCAGCTTAGCGCGGGATAGCGGGGGGTCGACCTACAATGAGCAGTTCTTC. Protein sequence: CASSLARDSGGSTYNEQFF.

This clonotype appeared once. This chain links TRBV12-3 or TRBV12-4 with TRBJ2-5, with a possible D match to TRBD2 (6 bases). This CDR3 contains 11 residues. V was clipped by 5 bases and J by 5 bases, with 6 bases between them. The CDR3 DNA sequence: TGTGCCAGCAGTCGGGAGGAGACCCAGTACTTC. Its protein product is CASSREETQYF.